Listed here are 20 T cell receptor beta chains from one sample, sequenced in a study of shared T cell receptors in the human thymus. Clones were sequenced by immunoSEQ multiplex PCR, and TCRdb holds only the in-frame ones, with some missing. This table has about 660,000 clones, approximately 87% appearing once. These data also formed part of another study, on human thymus T cells.

The specimen was thymocytes. The receptor set was obtained from a boy less than two years old with a congenital heart defect.

This sequence joins TRBV6-5 and TRBJ2-7, with 10 bases aligning to TRBD1. The CDR3 runs 15 residues. Looked up from germline, CDR1 is MNHEY and CDR2 is SVGAGI. Trimming took 6 bases from V and 3 from J; bases not matched to a gene: 8. The CDR3 DNA reads as TGTGCCAGCAGGTCCGGGACAGGGGAACACTACGAGCAGTACTTC. Translating it yields CASRSGTGEHYEQYF.

This clone was counted a single time. V usage is TRBV30 and J usage is TRBJ1-5; 10 positions match TRBD1. CDR3 length: 14 amino acids. CDR1 is GTSNPN and CDR2 is SVGIG in the germline V gene (reference sequence). With 7 bases clipped from V and 6 bases from J, the junction kept 9 bases outside the gene matches. CDR3 nucleotides: TGTGCCTTGTCCCGGGACAGGGGCGGTCAGCCCCAGCATTTT. It yields the protein CALSRDRGGQPQHF.

The V and J genes are TRBV30 and TRBJ1-4, with a weak D call TRBD1 (5 bases). The CDR3 is 12 amino acids. Trimming took 1 base from V and 7 from J, leaving 7 bases between them. Germline CDR1 GTSNPN, CDR2 SVGIG (reference sequence). CDR3 region: CAWSGTREKLFF. The DNA of the CDR3 is TGTGCCTGGAGTGGGACACGTGAAAAACTGTTTTTT.

This sequence joins TRBV27 and TRBJ2-7; 11 positions agree with TRBD2. CDR1 and CDR2 from the germline V gene are MNHEY and SMNVEV (reference sequence). The CDR3 contains 16 residues. V lost 1 base to trimming and J lost 4 bases; unmatched junction nucleotides: 6. The CDR3 coding sequence is TGTGCCAGCAGTTTATGGGCTAGCGGGAGGAAATACGAGCAGTACTTC. As protein: CASSLWASGRKYEQYF.

A few counts support this clone. The chain joins TRBV28 to TRBJ2-1; D remains ambiguous. This CDR3 contains 13 residues. Deletions cut 4 bases from V and 8 bases from J, with 12 bases between. Germline CDR1 MDHEN, CDR2 SYDVKM. Here the CDR3 reads CASSSWLGDEQFF. The CDR3 bases are TGTGCCAGCAGTTCTTGGCTAGGCGATGAGCAGTTCTTC.

Comments on this clone: Other DNA sequences in the same sample also yield this CDR3. CDR3 coding DNA: TGTGCCAGCAGTGAAGGGAAGGGGTCAGGGTACTATAATTCACCCCTCCACTTT. Protein: CASSEGKGSGYYNSPLHF. V gene TRBV25-1 combines with J gene TRBJ1-6; D perhaps matches TRBD1 (5 bases). The germline V gene has CDR1 MGHDK and CDR2 SYGVNS. V was trimmed by 2 bases and J by 3 bases, leaving 17 bases between them. This CDR3 has 18 residues.

The chain links TRBV21-1 to TRBJ2-2; the D call of TRBD1 is as the table states it, not checked on the DNA. TRBV21-1 is labeled a pseudogene. The CDR3 spans 13 residues. CDR3 loop: CEKDRGNTGELFF. The CDR3 DNA reads TGTGAGAAAGACAGGGGGAACACCGGGGAGCTGTTTTTT.

The chain uses TRBV6-5 and TRBJ2-7; 12 bases are a match to TRBD1. This CDR3 contains 16 residues. Germline V lookup: CDR1 MNHEY, CDR2 SVGAGI. The junction had 6 bases not matched to a gene; V was cut back by 2 bases and J by 4 bases. CDR3 sequence: CASSYGSGQGAYEQYF. CDR3 nucleotide sequence: TGTGCCAGCAGTTACGGTTCGGGACAGGGGGCGTACGAGCAGTACTTC.

The chain is built from TRBV7-7 and TRBJ2-2; the D gene is possibly TRBD2 (7 bases). Trimming removed 5 bases at V and 6 bases at J, with 19 bases between. Germline V gene sequence: CDR1 SSHAT, CDR2 FNYEAQ (reference sequence). This CDR3 region has 16 residues. The DNA for the CDR3 is TGTGCCAGCAGCCCGCCGGGGGGCGGGAGCGCCGGGGAGCTGTTTTTT. As protein: CASSPPGGGSAGELFF.

The chain uses TRBV4-3 and TRBJ2-3; 8 nucleotides line up with TRBD1. V was clipped by 6 bases and J by 10 bases; unmatched bases: 6. This CDR3 is 12 amino acids long. Germline CDR1 and CDR2: LGHNA and YSLEER. CDR3 loop: CASRRGQGPQYF. The CDR3 DNA reads as TGCGCCAGCAGACGAGGACAGGGCCCGCAGTATTTT.

A note on this clone: Other nucleotide sequences from this sample produce the same CDR3. The rearrangement links TRBV29-1 to TRBJ1-1, with D hard to call. The germline V gene has CDR1 SQVTM and CDR2 ANQGSEA. The CDR3 runs to 11 residues. V was trimmed by 3 bases and J by 1 base, leaving 3 bases between them. DNA of the CDR3: TGCAGCGTTGACCGGAACACTGAAGCTTTCTTT. Amino acids: CSVDRNTEAFF.

The CDR3 sequence is CATVGGRAYEQYF. In DNA, the CDR3 is TGTGCCACCGTAGGGGGGAGGGCCTACGAGCAGTACTTC. The gene calls are TRBV10-3 and TRBJ2-7; possibly TRBD2 for D (7 bases). CDR1 and CDR2 from the germline V gene are ENHRY and SYGVKD. The V gene lost 10 bases and the J gene lost 2 bases, with 15 bases spanning the gap. The CDR3 loop spans 13 amino acids.

J is TRBJ2-3 and V is TRBV28; TRBD2 is a possible D gene (5 bases). The germline V and J ends were trimmed by 3 bases and 2 bases, with 15 bases remaining between them. This CDR3 has 16 amino acids. Germline CDR1 and CDR2: MDHEN and SYDVKM. CDR3 region: CASSFSGGSYTDTQYF. In DNA, the CDR3 is TGTGCCAGCAGTTTTTCTGGCGGGTCATACACAGATACGCAGTATTTT.

V and J are TRBV4-1 and TRBJ2-5; D remains unclear. Germline-derived CDR1 and CDR2 are MGHRA and YSYEKL. The CDR3 has 16 amino acids. V lost 2 bases and J lost 6, with 19 bases in between. This CDR3 reads CASSQPLVVSRKTQYF. In DNA, the CDR3 is TGCGCCAGCAGCCAACCTCTCGTGGTTTCTAGAAAGACCCAGTACTTC.

There are a few counts of this clone. The chain has TRBV11-2 and TRBJ2-1, with D possibly being TRBD2 (6 bases). Trimming cost V 4 bases and J 3 bases, with 16 bases left between them. CDR3 length: 16 residues. The germline gives CDR1 SGHAT, CDR2 FQNNGV. As DNA, the CDR3 is TGTGCCAGCAGCTCCCCCGGACTACCGCTCTACAATGAGCAGTTCTTC. This sequence encodes CASSSPGLPLYNEQFF.

The chain recombines TRBV19 with TRBJ2-5; 10 bases align to TRBD2. The ends lost 1 base at V and 2 bases at J; junction bases unmatched: 7. This CDR3 has 17 residues. CDR1 is LNHDA, CDR2 SQIVND, per germline (reference sequence). CDR3 residues: CASSIGASGGLQETQYF. CDR3 coding DNA: TGTGCCAGTAGTATAGGTGCTAGCGGGGGACTTCAAGAGACCCAGTACTTC.

CDR3 region: CASSFQDRGYGYTF. The CDR3 DNA reads as TGTGCCAGCAGCTTCCAGGACAGGGGGTATGGCTACACCTTC. The rearrangement joins TRBV9 to TRBJ1-2; 10 bases match TRBD1. V dropped 4 bases and J dropped 5; count of bases not matched to a gene: 5. Germline lookup yields CDR1 SGDLS and CDR2 YYNGEE. The CDR3 length is 14 residues. Using reference TRBV9 and TRBJ1-2 for the parts outside the CDR3, the full variable domain is DSGVTQTPKHLITATGQRVTLRCSPRSGDLSVYWYQQSLDQGLQFLIQYYNGEERAKGNILERFSAQQFPDLHSELNLSSLELGDSALYFCASSFQDRGYGYTFGSGTRLTVV.

Here the CDR3 DNA reads TGTGCCAGCAGCCAAGGACAGGGGGACACCGGGGAGCTGTTTTTT. This gives the protein CASSQGQGDTGELFF. This chain uses TRBV5-4 with TRBJ2-2; 10 nucleotides match TRBD1. CDR3 length: 15 amino acids. V trimming: 4 bases; J trimming: 3 bases; junction bases outside the gene matches: 3. Germline V gene sequence: CDR1 SGHNT, CDR2 YYREEE (reference sequence).

The chain recombines TRBV11-3 with TRBJ2-3, with TRBD2 identical over 9 bases. CDR3 length equals 16 residues. The germline CDR1 and CDR2 sequences are SGHNT and YENEEA. J lost 2 bases, V lost 1 base, and 4 bases had no gene match. The CDR3, as DNA: TGTGCCAGCAGCTTAGCATCTAGCGGGGACACAGATACGCAGTATTTT. As protein: CASSLASSGDTDTQYF.

This chain connects TRBV4-1 to TRBJ2-7, with 11 bases that match TRBD2. This CDR3 has 18 residues. J gave up 2 bases and V 0 bases, and 9 bases lay outside the gene matches. Germline-derived CDR1 and CDR2 are MGHRA and YSYEKL. The CDR3, as DNA: TGCGCCAGCAGCCAAGATGGGCGGCTAGCGGGGGGAACCTACGAGCAGTACTTC. It encodes CASSQDGRLAGGTYEQYF.